The T cell receptor (beta chain) described here comes from a study of regulatory T cells in long-lasting Graves disease. Time point in this sample: persistent/refractory GD, antithyroid drugs over 5 years with positive TRAb. PBMC-extracted RNA yielded the TCR library. CDR3 length: 13 amino acids. Looked up from germline, CDR1 is MNHEY and CDR2 is SVGEGT. The V segment lost 10 bases and the J segment 8 bases; nucleotides outside the gene matches: 11. According to the study, TCR beta libraries were built with iRepertoire HTBI primers and CDR3-region Arm-PCR. TCRdb used MiXCR to reprocess the multiplex PCR reads, holding one entry per CDR3 protein. Here the sample spans 400,000 to 600,000 distinct CDR3 sequences, 20% to 25% being singletons.

The TCR originated in a female donor with Graves disease. Source: peripheral blood mononuclear cells (PBMCs), taken when the disease was refractory, from a patient treated with antithyroid drugs. The V call is TRBV6-2 or TRBV6-3, the J call TRBJ1-2; 9 bases match TRBD1. CDR3 sequence: CATNPTGTGGYTF. CDR3 nucleotide sequence: TGTGCCACCAATCCTACCGGGACAGGGGGCTACACCTTC.